A selection of T cell receptor beta chains follows, all from one sample in a study of naive and memory T cell subsets. TCRdb redid the calling of the 5' RACE reads with MiXCR, one entry per CDR3 protein. This table holds about 59,000 distinct CDR3 sequences, 8% found once. These receptors originate from a female donor in good health. Each CDR3 is given with its conserved first and last residue. A D gene is named only where the DNA matches it firmly. A row's size may be missing; if present it is once, few, many or a size class.

size: many; length: 14; J: TRBJ1-4; D: NA; V: TRBV6-6; DNA: TGTGCCAGCACCCCACCTGGGGGTAGCGAAAAACTGTTTTTT; CDR3: CASTPPGGSEKLFF
size: few; length: 15; J: TRBJ1-5; D: TRBD1; V: TRBV6-5; DNA: TGTGCCAGCAGTTCGGACAGGGGGTCAGGTCAGCCCCAGCATTTT; CDR3: CASSSDRGSGQPQHF
size: few; length: 14; J: TRBJ2-1; D: NA; V: TRBV10-3; DNA: TGTGCCATCAGTGCCCCCATAACGGGCAATGAGCAGTTCTTC; CDR3: CAISAPITGNEQFF
size: NA; length: 12; J: TRBJ2-7; D: NA; V: TRBV5-4; DNA: TGTGCCAGCAGCTTGGAAGGGGAAGAGCAGTACTTC; CDR3: CASSLEGEEQYF
size: few; length: 18; J: TRBJ2-1; D: TRBD2; V: TRBV19; DNA: TGTGCCAGTAGTATAGATCTCGGGACTAGCGGGGTCTACAATGAGCAGTTCTTC; CDR3: CASSIDLGTSGVYNEQFF
size: few; length: 15; J: TRBJ2-1; D: TRBD2; V: TRBV6-1; DNA: TGTGCCAGCAGTGTTCTAGCGGGGGTGTCCAATGAGCAGTTCTTC; CDR3: CASSVLAGVSNEQFF
size: NA; length: 17; J: TRBJ2-2; D: TRBD2; V: TRBV7-9; DNA: TGTGCCAGCAGCCCACCTAGCGGGGGGAGTCCTCCCGGGGAGCTGTTTTTT; CDR3: CASSPPSGGSPPGELFF
size: many; length: 16; J: TRBJ2-3; D: NA; V: TRBV27; DNA: TGTGCCAGCAGCCTCACGATATCTACTAGCACAGATACGCAGTATTTT; CDR3: CASSLTISTSTDTQYF
size: many; length: 12; J: TRBJ1-5; D: NA; V: TRBV27; DNA: TGTGCCAGCTCCTCTCCTGGGCAGCCCCAGCATTTT; CDR3: CASSSPGQPQHF
size: few; length: 15; J: TRBJ2-3; D: NA; V: TRBV2; DNA: TGTGCCAGCAGTGACCTGGCGGGTGGCAAAGATACGCAGTATTTT; CDR3: CASSDLAGGKDTQYF
size: many; length: 15; J: TRBJ2-1; D: TRBD1; V: TRBV3-1; DNA: TGTGCCAGCAGCCAAGGGCCAGGGGGCTTCTTTGAGCAGTTCTTC; CDR3: CASSQGPGGFFEQFF
size: few; length: 16; J: TRBJ2-1; D: NA; V: TRBV7-9; DNA: TGTGCCAGCAGCCCCCGGGACCAAAGCTCCTACAATGAGCAGTTCTTC; CDR3: CASSPRDQSSYNEQFF
size: NA; length: 10; J: TRBJ2-3; D: NA; V: TRBV12-3/TRBV12-4; DNA: TGTGCCAGTTCTTCCAGTACGCAGTATTTT; CDR3: CASSSSTQYF
size: few; length: 14; J: TRBJ2-5; D: NA; V: TRBV6-2/TRBV6-3; DNA: TGTGCCAGTGCTATGGATCTGGGTGGGGAGACCCAGTACTTC; CDR3: CASAMDLGGETQYF
size: NA; length: 17; J: TRBJ2-1; D: NA; V: TRBV27; DNA: TGTGCCAGCAGACAAACCGGGACTCAGATCTCCTACAATGAGCAGTTCTTC; CDR3: CASRQTGTQISYNEQFF
size: many; length: 16; J: TRBJ2-1; D: NA; V: TRBV9; DNA: TGTGCCAGCAGCGGTGGTCTGGGAGTTGACTACAATGAGCAGTTCTTC; CDR3: CASSGGLGVDYNEQFF
size: NA; length: 14; J: TRBJ1-5; D: NA; V: TRBV6-2/TRBV6-3; DNA: TGTGCCAGCAGTATCAGGTGGGACAATCAGCCCCAGCATTTT; CDR3: CASSIRWDNQPQHF
size: few; length: 12; J: TRBJ1-5; D: NA; V: TRBV18; DNA: TGTGCCAGCTCACGGGACAATCAGCCCCAGCATTTT; CDR3: CASSRDNQPQHF
size: few; length: 16; J: TRBJ2-5; D: TRBD2; V: TRBV5-1; DNA: TGCGCCAGCAGCTTCGTAGCGGGGGGGCTGCAAGAGACCCAGTACTTC; CDR3: CASSFVAGGLQETQYF
size: few; length: 15; J: TRBJ1-2; D: TRBD1; V: TRBV30; DNA: TGTGCCTGGAGTGTCGGACAGGGGGCGCAGTATGGCTACACCTTC; CDR3: CAWSVGQGAQYGYTF
size: many; length: 13; J: TRBJ1-5; D: NA; V: TRBV29-1; DNA: TGCAGCGTTTTGGACGGGGAGAATCAGCCCCAGCATTTT; CDR3: CSVLDGENQPQHF
size: few; length: 14; J: TRBJ1-2; D: TRBD1; V: TRBV19; DNA: TGTGCCAGTAGTACCTTGGACAGGGTGGGATGGTACACCTTC; CDR3: CASSTLDRVGWYTF
size: many; length: 10; J: TRBJ1-4; D: NA; V: TRBV20-1; DNA: TGCAGTGCTAGAGAGGAAAAACTGTTTTTT; CDR3: CSAREEKLFF
size: few; length: 19; J: TRBJ2-2; D: TRBD1; V: TRBV6-1; DNA: TGTGCCAGCAGTGAAGGGGCGTTGGACAGGGGCTTTTCGGCCGGGGAGCTGTTTTTT; CDR3: CASSEGALDRGFSAGELFF
size: few; length: 15; J: TRBJ1-4; D: NA; V: TRBV5-6; DNA: TGTGCCAGCAGCTTGTTCGGGCGGGCTAATGAAAAACTGTTTTTT; CDR3: CASSLFGRANEKLFF
size: many; length: 16; J: TRBJ1-6; D: NA; V: TRBV27; DNA: TGTGCCAGCAGTCCCGACAGGAGCTCCTATAATTCACCCCTCCACTTT; CDR3: CASSPDRSSYNSPLHF
size: many; length: 13; J: TRBJ2-1; D: NA; V: TRBV7-2; DNA: TGTGCCAGCAGCTCCCGCCCTTACAATGAGCAGTTCTTC; CDR3: CASSSRPYNEQFF
size: many; length: 16; J: TRBJ1-2; D: TRBD1; V: TRBV20-1; DNA: TGCAGTGCTAGAGACCGGACAGGGGGAATTAGCTATGGCTACACCTTC; CDR3: CSARDRTGGISYGYTF
size: many; length: 14; J: TRBJ1-2; D: NA; V: TRBV6-5; DNA: TGTGCCAGCAGTTACGGGGCTATAGACTATGGCTACACCTTC; CDR3: CASSYGAIDYGYTF
size: many; length: 16; J: TRBJ1-6; D: NA; V: TRBV19; DNA: TGTGCCAGTAGTATCGGAAAAGGCCTTTATAATTCACCCCTCCACTTT; CDR3: CASSIGKGLYNSPLHF